A single sample is the source of the 9 T cell receptor beta chains below, sequenced in a study of T-cell reconstitution after alpha-beta-depleted transplantation in children. Researchers prepared the TCRbeta library using unique molecular identifiers, the study reports. MiXCR was run by TCRdb on the PCR reads, yielding one entry per CDR3 protein. The repertoire holds about 130,000 distinct CDR3 sequences, around 9.8% seen once, with less than 25% in the top ten. Sequencing was performed on PBMCs, mostly from graft donor cells, taken 180 days after TCRalphabeta/CD19-depleted stem cell transplant. These receptors all stem from a girl in the first two years of life who had a stem cell transplant for combined immunodeficiency, so the T cells may come from the graft donor.

This clonotype was seen a handful of times. The rearrangement joins TRBV27 to TRBJ2-3, with 7 positions matching TRBD2. Germline lookup yields CDR1 MNHEY and CDR2 SMNVEV (reference sequence). Trimming at V came to 5 bases and at J to 7 bases, leaving 9 bases not matched to a gene. The CDR3 length is 14 residues. CDR3 nucleotides: TGTGCCAGCAGTCACGGACTAGGTGTAAATACGCAGTATTTT. It translates to CASSHGLGVNTQYF.

This rearrangement joins TRBV12-5 to TRBJ2-7; the D is unclear. The CDR3 sequence is 14 residues long. Germline V gene sequence: CDR1 LGHNT, CDR2 FRNRAP. V was clipped by 1 base and J by 0 bases, with 7 bases between them. The CDR3 loop is CASGLGDSSYEQYF. The CDR3 region has the DNA TGTGCTAGTGGTTTGGGAGATAGCTCCTACGAGCAGTACTTC.

This clonotype was detected a few times. The V and J genes are TRBV20-1 and TRBJ2-1; 7 positions agree with TRBD2. The CDR3 is made up of 17 amino acids. J was trimmed by 4 bases and V by 0 bases; bases with no gene match: 12. The germline V gene encodes CDR1 DFQATT and CDR2 SNEGSKA (reference sequence). In DNA form, the CDR3 reads TGCAGTGCTAGAGAACTCGTCGGGAGGATTCATTACAATGAGCAGTTCTTC. It yields the protein CSARELVGRIHYNEQFF.

This clonotype was found a few times. This chain joins TRBV28 and TRBJ2-7; tentatively, D is TRBD1 or TRBD2 (5 bases each). The germline V gene has CDR1 MDHEN and CDR2 SYDVKM. The V gene lost 7 bases and the J gene lost 4 bases, with 11 bases spanning the gap. The CDR3 totals 12 residues. CDR3 protein: CASTRDPYEQYF. CDR3 DNA: TGTGCCAGCACTCGGGACCCTTACGAGCAGTACTTC.

This clonotype was picked up a small number of times. The chain carries TRBV20-1 and TRBJ2-7, with D tentatively TRBD1 (7 bases). The V gene lost 4 bases and the J gene lost 3 bases, with 19 bases spanning the gap. Germline values: CDR1 DFQATT, CDR2 SNEGSKA (reference sequence). CDR3 size: 15 residues. CDR3 loop: CSATGGRESSYEQYF. For the CDR3, the DNA is TGCAGTGCTACAGGGGGGCGGGAATCAAGCTACGAGCAGTACTTC.

This chain uses TRBV20-1 with TRBJ2-7; a weak D match, TRBD1 (5 bases). V was pared by 3 bases and J by 4 bases, with 16 bases between. The CDR3 extends over 14 amino acids. Germline V CDR1 and CDR2: DFQATT, SNEGSKA (reference sequence). DNA of the CDR3: TGCAGTGCTAGGACCGACAAGGGGTTATACGAGCAGTACTTC. Translation: CSARTDKGLYEQYF.

This clonotype was counted between two and nine times. V usage is TRBV29-1 and J usage is TRBJ2-1, with 7 bases fitting TRBD1. CDR3 length: 14 amino acids. The germline gives CDR1 SQVTM, CDR2 ANQGSEA. J lost 4 bases, V lost 4 bases, and 7 bases had no gene match. CDR3 protein: CSVVGTASYNEQFF. CDR3 nucleotides: TGCAGCGTTGTTGGGACAGCGTCATACAATGAGCAGTTCTTC.

A few counts support this clonotype. The CDR3, as DNA: TGTGCCAGCAGCGGGCGAGGAGGGGGCAGGCAGTTCTTC. This codes for CASSGRGGGRQFF. The V call is TRBV7-2, the J call TRBJ2-1; a possible D gene is TRBD1 (7 bases). CDR3 length: 13 residues. With 5 bases removed from V and 12 bases from J, the gap between germline ends came to 17 bases. Germline CDR1 and CDR2: SGHTA and FQGNSA.

This clonotype was seen repeatedly, ten times or more. CDR3 in amino acids: CSAPSSYNEQFF. CDR3 DNA sequence: TGCAGTGCTCCTAGCTCCTACAATGAGCAGTTCTTC. The chain has TRBV20-1 and TRBJ2-1; D remains unclear. V dropped 5 bases and J dropped 0 bases, with 5 bases sitting between them. From germline, CDR1 is DFQATT and CDR2 SNEGSKA (reference sequence). CDR3 length: 12 amino acids.